The clone carrying this T cell receptor beta chain was counted many times. What it binds is not known. This sample was taken from a study of Graves' ophthalmopathy and Graves' hyperthyroidism. The study, taken as a whole, reports: Blood samples also showed most expanded thyroid clonotypes exceeding 0.001 frequency.

Uncontrolled infections, other autoimmune diseases, pregnancy or lactation barred patients from enrollment. Amplification of TCR beta CDR3 regions used RNA transcripts. Amplification began with first-round RT-PCR using HTBI primers, then second-round multiplex PCR was performed. TCRdb itself ran the multiplex PCR reads through MiXCR, one entry per CDR3 protein. The sample consists of some 400,000 distinct CDR3 sequences, approximately 20% of them appearing once. Sequencing input: peripheral blood. This TCR was recovered from a woman between 18 and 29 years old with Graves' ophthalmopathy.

CDR3 residues: CASSLRGQTSTDTQYF. CDR3 nucleotides: TGTGCCAGCAGTCTCCGTGGGCAGACTAGCACAGATACGCAGTATTTT. V usage is TRBV12-3 or TRBV12-4 and J usage is TRBJ2-3; D unclear. The length of the CDR3 is 16 residues. V dropped 5 bases and J dropped 0 bases, with 15 bases sitting between them.